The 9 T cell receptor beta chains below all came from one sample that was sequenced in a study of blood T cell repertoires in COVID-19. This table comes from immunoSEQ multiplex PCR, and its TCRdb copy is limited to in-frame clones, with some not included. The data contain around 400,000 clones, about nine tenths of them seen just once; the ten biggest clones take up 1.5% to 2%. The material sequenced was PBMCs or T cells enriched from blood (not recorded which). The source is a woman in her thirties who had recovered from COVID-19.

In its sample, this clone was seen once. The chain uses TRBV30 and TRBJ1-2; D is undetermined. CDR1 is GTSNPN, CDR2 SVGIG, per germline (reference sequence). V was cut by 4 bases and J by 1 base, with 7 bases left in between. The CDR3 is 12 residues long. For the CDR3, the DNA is TGTGCCTGGAACGGGGTTAACTATGGCTACACCTTC. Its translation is CAWNGVNYGYTF. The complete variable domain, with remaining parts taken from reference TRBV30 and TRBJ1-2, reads SQTIHQWPATLVQPVGSPLSLECTVEGTSNPNLYWYRQAAGRGLQLLFYSVGIGQISSEVPQNLSASRPQDRQFILSSKKLLLSDSGFYLCAWNGVNYGYTFGSGTRLTVV.

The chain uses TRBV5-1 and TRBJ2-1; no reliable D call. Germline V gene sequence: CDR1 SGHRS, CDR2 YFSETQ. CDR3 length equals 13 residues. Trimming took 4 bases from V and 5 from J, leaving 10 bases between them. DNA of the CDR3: TGCGCCAGCAGCCTTACCGAGAACAATGAGCAGTTCTTC. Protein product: CASSLTENNEQFF.

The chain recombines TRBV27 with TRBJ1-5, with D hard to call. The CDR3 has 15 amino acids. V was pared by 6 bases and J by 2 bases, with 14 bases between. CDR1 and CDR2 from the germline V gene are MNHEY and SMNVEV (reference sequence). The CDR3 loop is CASRIVAGGNQPQHF. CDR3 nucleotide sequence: TGTGCCAGCAGGATTGTGGCAGGTGGCAATCAGCCCCAGCATTTT.

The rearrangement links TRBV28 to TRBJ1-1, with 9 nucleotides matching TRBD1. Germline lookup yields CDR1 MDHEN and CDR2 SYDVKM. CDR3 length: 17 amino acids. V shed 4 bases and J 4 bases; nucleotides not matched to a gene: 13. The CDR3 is CASSSIRDRVWGTEAFF. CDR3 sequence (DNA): TGTGCCAGCAGTTCCATCCGGGACAGGGTGTGGGGCACTGAAGCTTTCTTT.

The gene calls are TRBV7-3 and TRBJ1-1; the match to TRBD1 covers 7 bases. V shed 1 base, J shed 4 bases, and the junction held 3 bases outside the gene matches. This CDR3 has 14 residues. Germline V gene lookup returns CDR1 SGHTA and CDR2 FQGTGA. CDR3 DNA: TGTGCCAGCAGCTTAAAGGGGGCGGGCACTGAAGCTTTCTTT. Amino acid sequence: CASSLKGAGTEAFF.

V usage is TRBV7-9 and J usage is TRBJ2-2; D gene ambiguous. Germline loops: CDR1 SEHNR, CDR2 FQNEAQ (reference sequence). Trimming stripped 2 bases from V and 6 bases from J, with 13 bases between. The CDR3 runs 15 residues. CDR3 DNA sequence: TGTGCCAGCAGCTTATTGGTTCGGTTTCCCGGGGAGCTGTTTTTT. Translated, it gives CASSLLVRFPGELFF.

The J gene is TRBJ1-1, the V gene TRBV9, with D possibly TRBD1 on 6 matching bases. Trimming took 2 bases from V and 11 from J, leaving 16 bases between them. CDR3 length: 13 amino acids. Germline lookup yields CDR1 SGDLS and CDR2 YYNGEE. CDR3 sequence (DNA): TGTGCCAGCAGCGTCGGACAGAGCTCTCTTGCTTTCTTT. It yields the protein CASSVGQSSLAFF.

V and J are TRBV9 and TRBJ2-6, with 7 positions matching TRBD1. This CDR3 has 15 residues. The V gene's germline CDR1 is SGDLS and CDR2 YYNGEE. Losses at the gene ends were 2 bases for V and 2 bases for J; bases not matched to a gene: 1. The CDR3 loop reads CASSVTGAGANVLTF. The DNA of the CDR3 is TGTGCCAGCAGCGTTACAGGGGCTGGGGCCAACGTCCTGACTTTC.

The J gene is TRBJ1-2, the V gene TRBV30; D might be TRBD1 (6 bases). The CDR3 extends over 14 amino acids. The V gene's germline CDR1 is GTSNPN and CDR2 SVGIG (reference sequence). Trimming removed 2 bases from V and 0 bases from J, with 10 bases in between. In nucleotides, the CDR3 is TGTGCCTGGAGTCAGCAGGGGCCTAACTATGGCTACACCTTC. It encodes CAWSQQGPNYGYTF.